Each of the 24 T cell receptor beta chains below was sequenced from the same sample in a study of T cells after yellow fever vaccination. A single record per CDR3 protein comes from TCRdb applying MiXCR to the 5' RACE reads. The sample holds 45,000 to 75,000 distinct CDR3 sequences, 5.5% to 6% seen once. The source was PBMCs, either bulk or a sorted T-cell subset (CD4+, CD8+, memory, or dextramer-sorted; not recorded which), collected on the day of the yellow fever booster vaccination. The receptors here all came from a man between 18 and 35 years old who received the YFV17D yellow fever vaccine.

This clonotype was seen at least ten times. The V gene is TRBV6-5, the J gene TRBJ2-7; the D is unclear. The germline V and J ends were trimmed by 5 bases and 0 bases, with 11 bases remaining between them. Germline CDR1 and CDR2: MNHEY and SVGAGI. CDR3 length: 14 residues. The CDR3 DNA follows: TGTGCCAGCAGTCTAGGACGTAGCTCCTACGAGCAGTACGTC. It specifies CASSLGRSSYEQYV.

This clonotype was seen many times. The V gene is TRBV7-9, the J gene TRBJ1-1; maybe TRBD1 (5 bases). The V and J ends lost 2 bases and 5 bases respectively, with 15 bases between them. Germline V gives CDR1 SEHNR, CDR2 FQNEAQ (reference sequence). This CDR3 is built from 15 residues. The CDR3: CASSLYPPTETEAFF. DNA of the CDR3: TGTGCCAGCAGCTTATATCCCCCGACAGAAACTGAAGCTTTCTTT.

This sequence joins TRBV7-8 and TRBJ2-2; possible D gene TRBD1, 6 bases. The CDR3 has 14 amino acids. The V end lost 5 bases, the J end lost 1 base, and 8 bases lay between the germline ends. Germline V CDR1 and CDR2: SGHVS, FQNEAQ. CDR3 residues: CASSRTENTGELFF. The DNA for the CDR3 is TGTGCCAGCAGCAGGACAGAGAACACCGGGGAGCTGTTTTTT.

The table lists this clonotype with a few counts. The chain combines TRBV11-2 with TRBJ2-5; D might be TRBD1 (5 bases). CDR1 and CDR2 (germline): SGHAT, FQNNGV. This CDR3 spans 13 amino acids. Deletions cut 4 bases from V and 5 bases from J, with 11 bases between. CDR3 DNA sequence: TGTGCCAGCAGCTATCAGGGTGGGGAGACCCAGTACTTC. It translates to CASSYQGGETQYF.

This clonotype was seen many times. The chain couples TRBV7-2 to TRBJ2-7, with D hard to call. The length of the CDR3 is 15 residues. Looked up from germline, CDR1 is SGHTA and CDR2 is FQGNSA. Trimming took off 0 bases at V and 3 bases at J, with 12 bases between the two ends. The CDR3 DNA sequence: TGTGCCAGCAGCTTAGCTCTCGGCGGAAACTACGAGCAGTACGTC. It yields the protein CASSLALGGNYEQYV.

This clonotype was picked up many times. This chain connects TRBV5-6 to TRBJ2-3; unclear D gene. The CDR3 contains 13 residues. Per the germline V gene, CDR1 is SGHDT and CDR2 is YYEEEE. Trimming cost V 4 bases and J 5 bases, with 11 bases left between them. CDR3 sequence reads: CASSPRPGDTQYF. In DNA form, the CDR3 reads TGTGCCAGCAGCCCCCGGCCGGGAGATACGCAGTATTTT.

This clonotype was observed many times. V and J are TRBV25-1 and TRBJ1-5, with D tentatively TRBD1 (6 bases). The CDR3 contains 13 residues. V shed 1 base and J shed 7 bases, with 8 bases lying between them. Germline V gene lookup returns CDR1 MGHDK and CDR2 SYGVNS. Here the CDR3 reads CASSEFGGQPQHF. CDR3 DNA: TGTGCCAGCAGTGAATTTGGGGGCCAGCCCCAGCATTTT. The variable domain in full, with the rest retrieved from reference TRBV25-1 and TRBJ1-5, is EADIYQTPRYLVIGTGKKITLECSQTMGHDKMYWYQQDPGMELHLIHYSYGVNSTEKGDLSSESTVSRIRTEHFPLTLESARPSHTSQYLCASSEFGGQPQHFGDGTRLSIL.

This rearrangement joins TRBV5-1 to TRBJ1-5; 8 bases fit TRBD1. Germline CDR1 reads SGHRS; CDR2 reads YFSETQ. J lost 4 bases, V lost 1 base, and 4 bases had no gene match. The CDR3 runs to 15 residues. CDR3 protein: CASSLTGGINQPQHF. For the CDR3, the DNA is TGCGCCAGCAGCTTGACAGGGGGGATTAATCAGCCCCAGCATTTT.

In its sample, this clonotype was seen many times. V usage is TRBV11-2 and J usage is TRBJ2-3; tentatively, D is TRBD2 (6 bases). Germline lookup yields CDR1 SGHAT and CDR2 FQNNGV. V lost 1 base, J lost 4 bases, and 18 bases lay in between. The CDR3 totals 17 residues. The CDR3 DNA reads TGTGCCAGCAGCTTAGTGTTGCGGGACCCTTTGCCAGATACGCAGTATTTT. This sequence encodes CASSLVLRDPLPDTQYF.

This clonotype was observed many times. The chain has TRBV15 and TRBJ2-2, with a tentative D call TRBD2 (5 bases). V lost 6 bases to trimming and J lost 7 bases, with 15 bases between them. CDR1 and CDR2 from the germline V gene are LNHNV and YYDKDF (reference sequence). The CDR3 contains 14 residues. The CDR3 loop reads CATSEEVAGGELFF. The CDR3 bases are TGTGCCACCAGTGAGGAAGTGGCGGGCGGGGAGCTGTTTTTT.

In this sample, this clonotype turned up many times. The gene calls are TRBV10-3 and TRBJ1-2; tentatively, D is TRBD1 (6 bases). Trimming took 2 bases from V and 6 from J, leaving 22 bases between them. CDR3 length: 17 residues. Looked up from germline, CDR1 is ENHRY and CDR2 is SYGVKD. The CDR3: CAISERGNRGLNDGYTF. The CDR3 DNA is TGTGCCATCAGTGAGCGGGGTAATCGGGGGCTTAATGATGGCTACACCTTC.

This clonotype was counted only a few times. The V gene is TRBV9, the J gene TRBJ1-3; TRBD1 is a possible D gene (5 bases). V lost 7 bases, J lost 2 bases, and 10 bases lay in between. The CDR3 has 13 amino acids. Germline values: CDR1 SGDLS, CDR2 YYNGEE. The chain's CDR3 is CASGGAPGNTIYF. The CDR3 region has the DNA TGTGCCAGCGGTGGGGCGCCTGGAAACACCATATATTTT. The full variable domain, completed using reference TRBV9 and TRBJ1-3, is DSGVTQTPKHLITATGQRVTLRCSPRSGDLSVYWYQQSLDQGLQFLIQYYNGEERAKGNILERFSAQQFPDLHSELNLSSLELGDSALYFCASGGAPGNTIYFGEGSWLTVV.

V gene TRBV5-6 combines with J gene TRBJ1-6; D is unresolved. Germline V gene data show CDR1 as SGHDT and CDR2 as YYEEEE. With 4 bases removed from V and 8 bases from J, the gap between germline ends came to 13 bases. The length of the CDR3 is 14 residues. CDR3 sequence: CASSAVISDSPLHF. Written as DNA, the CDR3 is TGTGCCAGCAGCGCGGTTATATCGGATTCACCCCTCCACTTT. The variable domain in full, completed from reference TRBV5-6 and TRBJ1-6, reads DAGVTQSPTHLIKTRGQQVTLRCSPKSGHDTVSWYQQALGQGPQFIFQYYEEEERQRGNFPDRFSGHQFPNYSSELNVNALLLGDSALYLCASSAVISDSPLHFGNGTRLTVT.

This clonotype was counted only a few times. Written as DNA, the CDR3 is TGTGCCAGCAGCTTAAGACCGGGACCGACTTATGGCTACACCTTC. Translated, it gives CASSLRPGPTYGYTF. The chain couples TRBV7-2 to TRBJ1-2; D might be TRBD1 (5 bases). There are 15 residues in the CDR3. The ends were cut back, 2 bases at V and 5 bases at J, with 15 bases in the middle. Germline CDR1 reads SGHTA; CDR2 reads FQGNSA.

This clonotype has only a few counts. The chain's CDR3 is CASSQERAGGPDTQYF. DNA of the CDR3: TGCGCCAGCAGCCAAGAGCGGGCGGGGGGGCCAGATACGCAGTATTTT. The rearrangement uses TRBV4-3 and TRBJ2-3; 9 bases align to TRBD2. This CDR3 is built from 16 residues. Unmatched junction bases numbered 5, after V lost 0 bases and J lost 4 bases. Germline CDR1 and CDR2: LGHNA and YSLEER.

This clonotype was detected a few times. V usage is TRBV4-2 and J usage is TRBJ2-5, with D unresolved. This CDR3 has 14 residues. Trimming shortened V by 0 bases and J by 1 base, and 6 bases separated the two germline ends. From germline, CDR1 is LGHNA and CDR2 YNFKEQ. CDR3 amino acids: CASSQDAIQETQYF. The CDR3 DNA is TGTGCCAGCAGCCAAGATGCGATCCAAGAGACCCAGTACTTC.

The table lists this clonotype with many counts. CDR3 residues: CASSLAGPNGELFF. In DNA form, the CDR3 reads TGTGCCAGCAGCTTGGCGGGCCCCAACGGGGAGCTGTTTTTT. V is TRBV7-6 and J is TRBJ2-2; D may be TRBD2 (5 bases). Germline V CDR1 and CDR2: SGHVS, FNYEAQ. This CDR3 region has 14 residues. With 3 bases removed from V and 7 bases from J, the gap between germline ends came to 12 bases.

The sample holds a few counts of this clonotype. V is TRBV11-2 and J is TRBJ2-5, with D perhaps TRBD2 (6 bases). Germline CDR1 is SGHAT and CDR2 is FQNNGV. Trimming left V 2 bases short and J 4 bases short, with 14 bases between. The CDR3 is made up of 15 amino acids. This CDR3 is CASSLLATPTETQYF. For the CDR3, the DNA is TGTGCCAGCAGCTTACTAGCGACCCCCACAGAGACCCAGTACTTC.

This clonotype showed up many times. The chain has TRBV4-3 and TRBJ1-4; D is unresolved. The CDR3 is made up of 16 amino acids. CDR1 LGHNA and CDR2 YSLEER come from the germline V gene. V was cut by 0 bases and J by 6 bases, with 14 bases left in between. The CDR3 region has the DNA TGCGCCAGCAGCCAAGAAAAAGGGAGCAGGCATGAAAAACTGTTTTTT. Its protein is CASSQEKGSRHEKLFF.

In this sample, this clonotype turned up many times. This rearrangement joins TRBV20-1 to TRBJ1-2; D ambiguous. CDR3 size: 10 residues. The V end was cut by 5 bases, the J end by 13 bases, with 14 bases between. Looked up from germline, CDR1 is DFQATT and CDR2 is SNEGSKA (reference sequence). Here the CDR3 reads CSAPDSATTF. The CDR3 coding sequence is TGCAGTGCTCCCGACTCAGCTACCACCTTC.

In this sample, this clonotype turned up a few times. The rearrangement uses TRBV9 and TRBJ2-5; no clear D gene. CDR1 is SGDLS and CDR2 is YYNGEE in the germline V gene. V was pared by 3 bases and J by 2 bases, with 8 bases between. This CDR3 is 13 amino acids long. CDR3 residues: CASSADTQETQYF. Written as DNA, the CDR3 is TGTGCCAGCAGCGCAGACACACAAGAGACCCAGTACTTC.

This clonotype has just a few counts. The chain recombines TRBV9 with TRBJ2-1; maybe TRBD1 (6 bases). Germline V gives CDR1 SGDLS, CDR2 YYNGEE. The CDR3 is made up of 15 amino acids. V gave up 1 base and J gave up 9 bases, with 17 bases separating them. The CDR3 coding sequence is TGTGCCAGCAGCGTACGGGGCAGGGGTGCTGGTGAGCAGTTCTTC. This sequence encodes CASSVRGRGAGEQFF.

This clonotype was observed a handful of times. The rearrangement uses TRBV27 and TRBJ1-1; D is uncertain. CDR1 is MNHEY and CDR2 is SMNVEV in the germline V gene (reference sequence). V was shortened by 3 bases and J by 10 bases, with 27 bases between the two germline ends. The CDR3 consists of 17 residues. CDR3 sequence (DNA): TGTGCCAGCAGTTTTAGGTTTCTTTCCATTACCGGGAGCGGAGCTTTCTTT. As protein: CASSFRFLSITGSGAFF.

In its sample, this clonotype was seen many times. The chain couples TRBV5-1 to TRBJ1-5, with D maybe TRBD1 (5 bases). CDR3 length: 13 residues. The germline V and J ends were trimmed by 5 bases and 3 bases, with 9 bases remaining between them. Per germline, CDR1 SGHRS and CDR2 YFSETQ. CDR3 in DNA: TGCGCCAGCAGAAAACAGGCCAATCAGCCCCAGCATTTT. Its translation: CASRKQANQPQHF.